This T cell receptor beta chain is from a study of regulatory T cells in long-lasting Graves disease. Findings and caveats of the study: Sharing of public clonotypes was greater in persistent patients (over 2,500) than in new patients (about 970). The study found lower TCR diversity in persistent Graves' patients than in newly diagnosed ones.

The time point denotes: persistent/refractory GD, antithyroid drugs over 5 years with positive TRAb. After RNA was extracted from PBMCs, the TCR library was made from it. Criteria from the American Thyroid Association guidelines were applied to diagnose Graves' disease. Arm-PCR of CDR3 regions and iRepertoire HTBI primers were used to build TCR beta libraries. TCRdb itself ran the multiplex PCR reads through MiXCR, one entry per CDR3 protein. The sample carries about 460,000 distinct CDR3 sequences, 22% recorded once. Points on this clonotype: Its matching antigen is unknown.

Between the trimmed V and J ends, which lost 4 bases and 0 bases, there was a span of 9 bases. This CDR3 has 14 residues. CDR1 GTSNPN and CDR2 SVGIG come from the germline V gene (reference sequence). This sequence was found in a female donor with Graves disease. Sequenced here: peripheral blood mononuclear cells (PBMCs), sampled when the disease was refractory, from a patient treated with antithyroid drugs. V is TRBV30 and J is TRBJ1-4; maybe TRBD1 (6 bases). The CDR3 nucleotides are TGTGCCTGGACAGGGACATCAACTAATGAAAAACTGTTTTTT. As protein: CAWTGTSTNEKLFF.